The entry below gives a single TCR beta chain sequence along with its context. Its antigen is still unknown. The junction differs from germline at one of its ends, possibly a read error. This CDR3 is built from 13 residues. The V gene's germline CDR1 is MNHEY and CDR2 SVGAGI. This sample stems from a study of cytomegalovirus exposure and HLA in healthy donors. Study-wide results and caveats: Three CMV-associated chains were confirmed in vitro to be specific for CMV antigens. Some TCR beta chains (164 of them) were listed as cytomegalovirus-associated.

TCRdb's table, derived via immunoSEQ multiplex PCR, lists solely in-frame clones and lacks some. In the table there are roughly 62,000 clones, roughly nine tenths of which are singletons. The source of this sequence is a woman in her twenties or thirties in good health and CMV-seronegative. Sequencing used PBMCs. The chain recombines TRBV6-5 with TRBJ2-3; TRBD2 aligns across 8 bases. CDR3 region: CASRLAATNTQYF. Written as DNA, the CDR3 is TGTGCCAGCAGACTAGCGGCCACAAATACGCAGTATTTT.